The 31 T cell receptor beta chains below come from one sample, sequenced in a study of shared clonotypes between healthy human individuals. Assay: immunoSEQ multiplex PCR; the TCRdb copy retains only in-frame clones and omits some. The sample has roughly 1.4 million clones, roughly 98.5% seen once; the top ten hold 0.36%. Sequences were obtained from naive CD4+ T cells sorted from blood. Subset defined: CD45RA+ positively selected. These receptors originate from a man aged 25 to 40 in good health.

The chain combines TRBV12-5 with TRBJ2-1; D is uncertain. Germline V gives CDR1 LGHNT, CDR2 FRNRAP. With 0 bases removed from V and 7 bases from J, the gap between germline ends came to 4 bases. The CDR3 loop spans 12 amino acids. The CDR3 bases are TGTGCTAGTGGTTTGGTAGGGAATGAGCAGTTCTTC. Translated, it gives CASGLVGNEQFF.

The V and J genes are TRBV11-2 and TRBJ2-3, with D hard to call. The CDR3 covers 13 residues. Per germline, CDR1 SGHAT and CDR2 FQNNGV. Trimming took off 2 bases at V and 2 bases at J, with 5 bases between the two ends. The CDR3 DNA is TGTGCCAGCAGCTTAACTTTCACAGATACGCAGTATTTT. Translating gives CASSLTFTDTQYF. The whole variable domain, remainder taken from reference TRBV11-2 and TRBJ2-3, is EAGVAQSPRYKIIEKRQSVAFWCNPISGHATLYWYQQILGQGPKLLIQFQNNGVVDDSQLPKDRFSAERLKGVDSTLKIQPAKLEDSAVYLCASSLTFTDTQYFGPGTRLTVL.

V is TRBV23-1 and J is TRBJ1-5, with D unclear. TRBV23-1 has ORF status, its function being uncertain. This CDR3 has 14 residues. The V end lost 2 bases, the J end lost 0 bases, and 5 bases lay between the germline ends. CDR3 sequence (DNA): TGCGCCAGCAGTCAAGACATTAGCAATCAGCCCCAGCATTTT. It yields the protein CASSQDISNQPQHF.

The chain uses TRBV11-2 and TRBJ2-2; 12 bases agree with TRBD2. The germline V gene encodes CDR1 SGHAT and CDR2 FQNNGV. The trim removed 2 bases at V and 7 bases at J, leaving 2 bases unmatched. The CDR3 sequence is 15 residues long. CDR3 amino acids: CASSLSGLAGGELFF. The CDR3 DNA sequence: TGTGCCAGCAGCTTATCGGGACTAGCGGGCGGGGAGCTGTTTTTT.

This clone was found once. This chain links TRBV15 with TRBJ2-1; D is perhaps TRBD1 or TRBD2 (5 bases each). Trimming took off 3 bases at V and 2 bases at J, with 14 bases between the two ends. Germline CDR1 and CDR2: LNHNV and YYDKDF (reference sequence). This CDR3 region has 16 residues. The CDR3 protein is CATSRGEGLAYNEQFF. The CDR3 nucleotides read TGTGCCACCAGCAGGGGGGAAGGTTTAGCCTACAATGAGCAGTTCTTC.

CDR3 DNA: TGTGCCAGCAGCCAGCAGGGAAACTATGGCTACACCTTC. It encodes CASSQQGNYGYTF. This sequence joins TRBV14 and TRBJ1-2; D is possibly TRBD1 (5 bases). CDR3 length: 13 amino acids. The germline gives CDR1 SGHDN, CDR2 FVKESK. Trimming cost V 3 bases and J 2 bases, with 7 bases left between them.

J is TRBJ2-6 and V is TRBV6-1; the D gene is possibly TRBD1 (5 bases). CDR1 and CDR2 (germline): MNHNS, SASEGT. Trimming took off 4 bases at V and 0 bases at J, with 16 bases between the two ends. The CDR3 is made up of 18 amino acids. The CDR3 DNA sequence: TGTGCCAGCAGTGCCACTCAGGGTGCACTCTCTGGGGCCAACGTCCTGACTTTC. Residues: CASSATQGALSGANVLTF.

The chain carries TRBV9 and TRBJ1-1; 9 nucleotides match TRBD1. CDR1 SGDLS and CDR2 YYNGEE come from the germline V gene. Unmatched junction bases numbered 5, after V lost 3 bases and J lost 5 bases. The CDR3 has 14 residues. As DNA, the CDR3 is TGTGCCAGCAGCGCCAGGACAGGGGAAACTGAAGCTTTCTTT. This translates into CASSARTGETEAFF.

CDR3 residues: CASSPYTTDTQYF. The CDR3 nucleotides read TGTGCCAGCAGCCCGTACACCACAGATACGCAGTATTTT. This chain uses TRBV7-2 with TRBJ2-3; D remains ambiguous. The V gene lost 5 bases and the J gene lost 2 bases, with 8 bases spanning the gap. Per the germline V gene, CDR1 is SGHTA and CDR2 is FQGNSA. This CDR3 has 13 residues.

This chain uses TRBV5-6 with TRBJ2-7; D possibly corresponds to TRBD2 (6 bases). Germline loops: CDR1 SGHDT, CDR2 YYEEEE. The V gene lost 4 bases and the J gene lost 7 bases, with 15 bases spanning the gap. The CDR3 spans 13 residues. In nucleotides, the CDR3 is TGTGCCAGCAGCCTAGGACTACCTTTGGAGCAGTACTTC. It codes for CASSLGLPLEQYF.

V usage is TRBV5-1 and J usage is TRBJ2-1; D gene uncertain. V lost 9 bases, J lost 6 bases, and 16 bases lay in between. The CDR3 covers 13 residues. Germline V gene sequence: CDR1 SGHRS, CDR2 YFSETQ. In nucleotides, the CDR3 is TGCGCCACCACCGAGGTATACGGCAATGAGCAGTTCTTC. Translation gives CATTEVYGNEQFF.

The chain joins TRBV6-5 to TRBJ2-3; 8 bases line up with TRBD2. The CDR3 consists of 15 residues. Germline assignment: CDR1 MNHEY and CDR2 SVGAGI. With 3 bases clipped from V and 6 bases from J, the junction kept 8 bases outside the gene matches. The CDR3 coding sequence is TGTGCCAGCAGTTATACGGGAGGGCCATCGGATACGCAGTATTTT. It yields the protein CASSYTGGPSDTQYF.

This chain links TRBV28 with TRBJ2-7, with D possibly matching TRBD1 (5 bases). Trimming shortened V by 5 bases and J by 4 bases, and 21 bases separated the two germline ends. The germline CDR1 and CDR2 sequences are MDHEN and SYDVKM. The CDR3 loop spans 16 amino acids. The CDR3, as DNA: TGTGCCAGCAGTAATGATAGGGCAGGGTCTAAATACGAGCAGTACTTC. Protein sequence: CASSNDRAGSKYEQYF. The whole variable domain, filled in from reference TRBV28 and TRBJ2-7, reads DVKVTQSSRYLVKRTGEKVFLECVQDMDHENMFWYRQDPGLGLRLIYFSYDVKMKEKGDIPEGYSVSREKKERFSLILESASTNQTSMYLCASSNDRAGSKYEQYFGPGTRLTVT.

This clone was recorded once. The genes are TRBV6-5 and TRBJ2-2; 7 bases agree with TRBD1. CDR3 size: 15 residues. With 4 bases clipped from V and 4 bases from J, the junction kept 6 bases outside the gene matches. Per germline, CDR1 MNHEY and CDR2 SVGAGI. This CDR3 is CASSSPGTVTGELFF. The CDR3 region has the DNA TGTGCCAGCAGTTCGCCCGGGACAGTCACCGGGGAGCTGTTTTTT.

This clone occurred once. The chain combines TRBV18 with TRBJ1-2, with unresolved D. Trimming removed 1 base from V and 9 bases from J, with 18 bases in between. The CDR3 extends over 15 amino acids. Germline loops: CDR1 KGHSH, CDR2 LQKENI. The CDR3 here is CASSPLSEVGNRYTF. CDR3 in DNA: TGTGCCAGCTCACCACTTTCGGAGGTAGGGAATCGCTACACCTTC.

The CDR3 coding sequence is TGTGCCAGCAGTTTTGACAGCTCTGGAAACACCATATATTTT. This codes for CASSFDSSGNTIYF. The V gene is TRBV6-5, the J gene TRBJ1-3, with D maybe TRBD1 (5 bases). This CDR3 has 14 amino acids. V lost 4 bases to trimming and J lost 0 bases, with 7 bases between them. CDR1 is MNHEY, CDR2 SVGAGI, per germline.

The chain employs TRBV6-1 and TRBJ2-7; D is possibly TRBD2 (5 bases). The germline V and J ends were trimmed by 4 bases and 1 base, with 11 bases remaining between them. The CDR3 contains 14 residues. The germline CDR1 and CDR2 sequences are MNHNS and SASEGT. CDR3 amino acids: CASSAFWRSYEQYF. CDR3 in DNA: TGTGCCAGCAGTGCTTTTTGGAGGTCCTACGAGCAGTACTTC.

The gene calls are TRBV6-1 and TRBJ2-7, with D uncertain. This CDR3 is 11 amino acids long. The V and J ends lost 7 bases and 4 bases respectively, with 8 bases between them. From germline, CDR1 is MNHNS and CDR2 SASEGT. Written as DNA, the CDR3 is TGTGCCAGCATTTGGGGATACGAGCAGTACTTC. It codes for CASIWGYEQYF.

The rearrangement joins TRBV5-1 to TRBJ2-7, with TRBD2 as a possible D gene (6 bases). The CDR3 is 14 residues long. Germline assignment: CDR1 SGHRS and CDR2 YFSETQ. The V gene lost 0 bases and the J gene lost 5 bases, with 12 bases spanning the gap. DNA of the CDR3: TGCGCCAGCAGCTTGGGACTAGTTATCCACGAGCAGTACTTC. Its translation: CASSLGLVIHEQYF.

CDR3 nucleotide sequence: TGTGCCAGCAGCATAGCGGGAGGGCCCATCAATGAGCAGTTCTTC. Translated, it gives CASSIAGGPINEQFF. This chain connects TRBV6-1 to TRBJ2-1; 11 bases map to TRBD2. The CDR3 consists of 15 residues. V shed 6 bases and J 6 bases; nucleotides not matched to a gene: 7. Germline CDR1 reads MNHNS; CDR2 reads SASEGT.

Regarding this clone: The sample carries other DNA sequences with the same CDR3. J is TRBJ1-1 and V is TRBV6-5, with D uncertain. The CDR3 has 11 residues. V was trimmed by 5 bases and J by 2 bases, leaving 3 bases between them. Germline lookup yields CDR1 MNHEY and CDR2 SVGAGI. The CDR3 bases are TGTGCCAGCAGTAAAAACACTGAAGCTTTCTTT. Its protein is CASSKNTEAFF.

This clone was seen once. V gene TRBV15 combines with J gene TRBJ2-7, with 8 bases matching TRBD2. The CDR3 loop spans 15 amino acids. V lost 8 bases, J lost 0 bases, and 9 bases stayed unmatched. The germline V gene encodes CDR1 LNHNV and CDR2 YYDKDF (reference sequence). The CDR3 here is CATGEMGLDSYEQYF. CDR3 sequence (DNA): TGTGCCACCGGGGAAATGGGACTAGACTCCTACGAGCAGTACTTC. The entire variable domain, with the rest obtained from reference TRBV15 and TRBJ2-7, is as follows: DAMVIQNPRYQVTQFGKPVTLSCSQTLNHNVMYWYQQKSSQAPKLLFHYYDKDFNNEADTPDNFQSRRPNTSFCFLDIRSPGLGDTAMYLCATGEMGLDSYEQYFGPGTRLTVT.

J is TRBJ1-5 and V is TRBV6-5; D might be TRBD1 (5 bases). The CDR3 totals 15 residues. CDR1 and CDR2 from the germline V gene are MNHEY and SVGAGI. Trimming shortened V by 7 bases and J by 0 bases, and 13 bases separated the two germline ends. In nucleotides, the CDR3 is TGTGCCAGCACCCCCTCAGGGTATAGCAATCAGCCCCAGCATTTT. It translates to CASTPSGYSNQPQHF.

The chain combines TRBV5-4 with TRBJ1-2; D remains unclear. This CDR3 comprises 13 residues. Germline values: CDR1 SGHNT, CDR2 YYREEE (reference sequence). The ends were cut back, 5 bases at V and 9 bases at J, with 17 bases in the middle. CDR3 sequence reads: CASRPDVLSRYTF. For the CDR3, the DNA is TGTGCCAGCAGACCAGACGTCCTTAGCCGCTACACCTTC.

The rearrangement links TRBV19 to TRBJ1-1; no clear D. V lost 3 bases to trimming and J lost 5 bases, with 13 bases between them. The length of the CDR3 is 14 residues. Germline V gene lookup returns CDR1 LNHDA and CDR2 SQIVND (reference sequence). CDR3 nucleotides: TGTGCCAGTAGTATTCCCCCTCCGGGGACTGAAGCTTTCTTT. It translates to CASSIPPPGTEAFF.

The genes are TRBV5-5 and TRBJ1-5; D might be TRBD1 (5 bases). The CDR3 consists of 16 residues. Trimming took 0 bases from V and 0 from J, leaving 10 bases between them. Germline V gene data show CDR1 as SGHKS and CDR2 as YYEKEE (reference sequence). DNA of the CDR3: TGTGCCAGCAGCTTGGCCGCGGGGGTTAGCAATCAGCCCCAGCATTTT. Residues: CASSLAAGVSNQPQHF.

The rearrangement joins TRBV19 to TRBJ2-7; 12 positions match TRBD2. Germline trimming cut 5 bases from V and 4 bases from J; bases unmatched to any gene: 3. The CDR3 consists of 14 residues. In germline, CDR1 is LNHDA, CDR2 SQIVND (reference sequence). This chain's CDR3 is CASSQTSGSYEQYF. The CDR3 DNA sequence: TGTGCCAGTAGTCAGACTAGCGGGAGTTACGAGCAGTACTTC.

This rearrangement joins TRBV29-1 to TRBJ2-7, with D possibly TRBD1 on 6 matching bases. The germline CDR1 and CDR2 sequences are SQVTM and ANQGSEA. This CDR3 comprises 12 residues. Deletions cut 7 bases from V and 5 bases from J, with 15 bases between. CDR3 residues: CSATTGRHEQYF. Here the CDR3 DNA reads TGCAGCGCTACGACAGGTCGACACGAGCAGTACTTC.

The chain employs TRBV25-1 and TRBJ2-7; 8 bases fit TRBD2. This CDR3 is 16 amino acids long. Germline CDR1 is MGHDK and CDR2 is SYGVNS. V was clipped by 8 bases and J by 0 bases; unmatched bases: 12. This CDR3 reads CASSDPGGDSSYEQYF. DNA for the CDR3: TGTGCCAGCTCCGACCCGGGAGGGGATAGCTCCTACGAGCAGTACTTC.

The chain has TRBV5-4 and TRBJ2-7; 9 positions match TRBD2. The CDR3 has 18 amino acids. Germline V gene lookup returns CDR1 SGHNT and CDR2 YYREEE (reference sequence). The V gene end was trimmed by 0 bases and the J gene end by 3 bases; junction bases not matched to a gene: 13. In nucleotides, the CDR3 is TGTGCCAGCAGCTTGGGTACTAGCGGGCCCCGATCTTACTACGAGCAGTACTTC. Residues: CASSLGTSGPRSYYEQYF.

CDR3 sequence reads: CASSPPGREGGYEQYF. The CDR3 DNA reads TGTGCCAGCTCACCCCCCGGGCGGGAGGGAGGTTACGAGCAGTACTTC. The gene calls are TRBV18 and TRBJ2-7; TRBD2 aligns across 9 bases. CDR1 is KGHSH and CDR2 is LQKENI in the germline V gene. V lost 3 bases, J lost 4 bases, and 10 bases stayed unmatched. The CDR3 is made up of 16 amino acids.